These 24 T cell receptor beta chains were sequenced from one sample in a study of shared clonotypes between healthy human individuals. Assay: immunoSEQ multiplex PCR; the TCRdb copy retains only in-frame clones and omits some. Here the sample spans about 2.3 million clones, approximately 90% being singletons. The sample comprised naive CD4+ T cells from PBMCs. Subset given: CD45RA+ positively selected. Source of these receptors: a man aged 18 to 30 in good health. Some clones in this sample may be carry-over from other donors' samples.

The V gene is TRBV7-3, the J gene TRBJ2-3, with 12 bases that match TRBD1. With 5 bases clipped from V and 1 base from J, the junction kept 4 bases outside the gene matches. CDR1 and CDR2 from the germline V gene are SGHTA and FQGTGA. The CDR3 loop spans 16 amino acids. The CDR3 reads CASSLGTGGRTDTQYF. The CDR3 DNA follows: TGTGCCAGCAGCCTCGGGACAGGGGGCCGCACAGATACGCAGTATTTT. Variable domain in full (rest from reference TRBV7-3 and TRBJ2-3): GAGVSQTPSNKVTEKGKYVELRCDPISGHTALYWYRQSLGQGPEFLIYFQGTGAADDSGLPNDRFFAVRPEGSVSTLKIQRTERGDSAVYLCASSLGTGGRTDTQYFGPGTRLTVL.

This chain joins TRBV5-1 and TRBJ2-1; 13 bases match TRBD2. CDR1 and CDR2 from the germline V gene are SGHRS and YFSETQ. The CDR3 has 15 amino acids. V trimming: 6 bases; J trimming: 10 bases; junction bases outside the gene matches: 10. CDR3 loop: CASKRGLAGLWEQFF. The CDR3 nucleotides read TGCGCCAGCAAGAGGGGACTAGCGGGGTTGTGGGAGCAGTTCTTC.

This clone has more than one count but fewer than ten. For the CDR3, the DNA is TGTGCCAGCAGCTTAGGACTAGCGGGAGCGGCGACCCAGTACTTC. It translates to CASSLGLAGAATQYF. V usage is TRBV7-9 and J usage is TRBJ2-5; 12 bases are a match to TRBD2. The V and J ends lost 1 base and 7 bases, in that order; junction bases with no gene match: 4. This CDR3 spans 15 amino acids. Germline loops: CDR1 SEHNR, CDR2 FQNEAQ (reference sequence).

The chain employs TRBV14 and TRBJ1-3; D is unresolved. Trimming cost V 4 bases and J 0 bases, with 10 bases left between them. Germline V gives CDR1 SGHDN, CDR2 FVKESK. The CDR3 totals 15 residues. The CDR3 DNA is TGTGCCAGCAGCCTCCGAACAGTCTCTGGAAACACCATATATTTT. Its protein product is CASSLRTVSGNTIYF.

In its sample, this clone was seen a few times. This sequence joins TRBV28 and TRBJ1-1, with 8 bases lining up with TRBD1. CDR3 length: 15 amino acids. Germline V CDR1 and CDR2: MDHEN, SYDVKM. J gave up 2 bases and V 5 bases, and 7 bases lay outside the gene matches. In DNA form, the CDR3 reads TGTGCCAGCAGTCCCGCAGGGGGCTTAAACACTGAAGCTTTCTTT. Translating gives CASSPAGGLNTEAFF. Filled out from reference TRBV28 and TRBJ1-1, the complete variable domain reads DVKVTQSSRYLVKRTGEKVFLECVQDMDHENMFWYRQDPGLGLRLIYFSYDVKMKEKGDIPEGYSVSREKKERFSLILESASTNQTSMYLCASSPAGGLNTEAFFGQGTRLTVV.

This rearrangement joins TRBV10-3 to TRBJ2-7; D is possibly TRBD1 (6 bases). Germline lookup yields CDR1 ENHRY and CDR2 SYGVKD. Trimming pared 8 bases from V and 1 base from J, leaving 15 bases between. The CDR3 consists of 14 residues. This CDR3 reads CAISGPGVSYEQYF. The CDR3 DNA is TGTGCCATCTCGGGGCCAGGGGTATCCTACGAGCAGTACTTC.

There are a few counts of this clone. Other DNA sequences of this sample code for an identical CDR3. This sequence joins TRBV11-3 and TRBJ2-7; 7 positions agree with TRBD2. The CDR3 is 14 residues long. Germline CDR1 and CDR2: SGHNT and YENEEA. V trimming: 3 bases; J trimming: 0 bases; junction bases outside the gene matches: 2. The CDR3 spells CASSLGGSSYEQYF. Here the CDR3 DNA reads TGTGCCAGCAGCTTGGGCGGGAGCTCCTACGAGCAGTACTTC. Together with reference TRBV11-3 and TRBJ2-7, the CDR3 gives the full variable domain: EAGVVQSPRYKIIEKKQPVAFWCNPISGHNTLYWYLQNLGQGPELLIRYENEEAVDDSQLPKDRFSAERLKGVDSTLKIQPAELGDSAVYLCASSLGGSSYEQYFGPGTRLTVT.

This clone was recorded only once. Distinct nucleotide sequences in the sample also encode this CDR3. The V call is TRBV29-1, the J call TRBJ1-4; 9 bases fit TRBD1. After removal of 6 bases from V and 8 bases from J, the junction contained 4 bases not matched to a gene. This CDR3 contains 12 residues. Germline CDR1 is SQVTM and CDR2 is ANQGSEA. The CDR3: CSVQGAAEKLFF. CDR3 coding DNA: TGCAGCGTACAGGGGGCGGCCGAAAAACTGTTTTTT. Using reference TRBV29-1 and TRBJ1-4 for the parts outside the CDR3, the full variable domain is SAVISQKPSRDICQRGTSLTIQCQVDSQVTMMFWYRQQPGQSLTLIATANQGSEATYESGFVIDKFPISRPNLTFSTLTVSNMSPEDSSIYLCSVQGAAEKLFFGSGTQLSVL.

The chain is built from TRBV28 and TRBJ1-4; weak D call: TRBD1 (5 bases). Trimming left V 2 bases short and J 8 bases short, with 18 bases between. CDR3 length: 16 amino acids. CDR1 is MDHEN and CDR2 is SYDVKM in the germline V gene. CDR3: CASSLNRWGAGEKLFF. CDR3 in DNA: TGTGCCAGCAGTTTAAACCGATGGGGCGCGGGCGAAAAACTGTTTTTT.

The chain carries TRBV5-1 and TRBJ2-7; D is undetermined. This CDR3 spans 14 amino acids. CDR1 and CDR2 (germline): SGHRS, YFSETQ. The V end lost 4 bases, the J end lost 5 bases, and 16 bases lay between the germline ends. CDR3 region: CASSNGKTGDEQYF. CDR3 nucleotides: TGCGCCAGCAGCAACGGAAAGACTGGGGACGAGCAGTACTTC.

The gene calls are TRBV6-5 and TRBJ1-4; TRBD1 might be the D (5 bases). Germline CDR1 and CDR2: MNHEY and SVGAGI. The CDR3 runs to 14 residues. Trimming cost V 1 base and J 7 bases, with 10 bases left between them. The chain's CDR3 is CASSYYPGSEKLFF. The CDR3 bases are TGTGCCAGCAGTTACTATCCAGGGAGTGAAAAACTGTTTTTT.

This chain links TRBV19 with TRBJ2-6; TRBD1 matches at 8 bases. V lost 1 base and J lost 2; bases outside the gene matches: 1. This CDR3 is built from 16 residues. Germline V gene data show CDR1 as LNHDA and CDR2 as SQIVND (reference sequence). The CDR3 here is CASSIVQGAGANVLTF. The DNA for the CDR3 is TGTGCCAGTAGTATAGTACAGGGGGCTGGGGCCAACGTCCTGACTTTC.

The V call is TRBV6-4, the J call TRBJ2-6; 11 bases align to TRBD1. With V trimmed by 6 bases and J by 4 bases, 11 bases remained unmatched. This CDR3 is built from 18 residues. From germline, CDR1 is MRHNA and CDR2 SNTAGT. The CDR3 here is CASRRLGTGGAGANVLTF. The CDR3 DNA reads as TGTGCCAGCAGAAGGCTCGGGACAGGGGGTGCCGGGGCCAACGTCCTGACTTTC.

The genes are TRBV27 and TRBJ1-4, with TRBD1 matching 7 bases. Germline V gene data show CDR1 as MNHEY and CDR2 as SMNVEV (reference sequence). V was pared by 5 bases and J by 4 bases, with 7 bases of the junction left unmatched. The CDR3 loop spans 15 amino acids. The CDR3 loop reads CASSRTGTVNEKLFF. The CDR3 DNA reads as TGTGCCAGCAGTCGCACCGGGACAGTTAATGAAAAACTGTTTTTT.

This chain uses TRBV28 with TRBJ2-5; 10 bases are a match to TRBD2. CDR1 and CDR2 from the germline V gene are MDHEN and SYDVKM. After removal of 5 bases from V and 5 bases from J, the junction contained 14 bases not matched to a gene. The CDR3 spans 17 residues. CDR3 nucleotide sequence: TGTGCCAGCAGTGTGATTGGGGCTAGCGGGAGTACGGAGACCCAGTACTTC. Its translation: CASSVIGASGSTETQYF.

The J gene is TRBJ1-5, the V gene TRBV19, with D possibly matching TRBD1 (5 bases). Trimming took off 0 bases at V and 2 bases at J, with 17 bases between the two ends. This CDR3 has 18 amino acids. CDR1 is LNHDA and CDR2 is SQIVND in the germline V gene (reference sequence). The CDR3 spells CASSIDFTGTGGNQPQHF. The CDR3 DNA reads as TGTGCCAGTAGTATAGATTTTACGGGGACGGGCGGCAATCAGCCCCAGCATTTT. The full variable domain, completed using reference TRBV19 and TRBJ1-5, is DGGITQSPKYLFRKEGQNVTLSCEQNLNHDAMYWYRQDPGQGLRLIYYSQIVNDFQKGDIAEGYSVSREKKESFPLTVTSAQKNPTAFYLCASSIDFTGTGGNQPQHFGDGTRLSIL.

CDR3 bases: TGTGCCAGCAGCTTTTCACTTGGTACTAGCTGGGGAGAGACCCAGTACTTC. Its translation is CASSFSLGTSWGETQYF. The chain uses TRBV7-2 and TRBJ2-5, with D possibly matching TRBD2 (6 bases). The germline CDR1 and CDR2 sequences are SGHTA and FQGNSA. CDR3 size: 17 residues. Trimming took off 3 bases at V and 4 bases at J, with 21 bases between the two ends.

V is TRBV30 and J is TRBJ2-5; D possibly corresponds to TRBD1 (6 bases). CDR1 is GTSNPN, CDR2 SVGIG, per germline (reference sequence). V was cut by 0 bases and J by 5 bases, with 13 bases left in between. This CDR3 spans 14 amino acids. CDR3 nucleotides: TGTGCCTGGAGTGTACCTGGGGGCGAGGAGACCCAGTACTTC. Translation: CAWSVPGGEETQYF.

For the CDR3, the DNA is TGTGCCAGCAGCTCGTACAAGAACACTGAAGCTTTCTTT. Its protein product is CASSSYKNTEAFF. This chain uses TRBV7-3 with TRBJ1-1; no firm D call. This CDR3 contains 13 residues. Germline assignment: CDR1 SGHTA and CDR2 FQGTGA. Trimming left V 4 bases short and J 1 base short, with 7 bases between.

CDR3 sequence: CASSQDGVAAGGNQPQHF. CDR3 bases: TGCGCCAGCAGCCAAGATGGGGTCGCGGCGGGGGGCAATCAGCCCCAGCATTTT. V gene TRBV4-1 combines with J gene TRBJ1-5, with D possibly being TRBD1 (5 bases). Deletions cut 0 bases from V and 2 bases from J, with 17 bases between. The CDR3 spans 18 residues. Germline V gene sequence: CDR1 MGHRA, CDR2 YSYEKL.

The chain links TRBV15 to TRBJ1-2; TRBD1 agrees at 8 bases. The CDR3 totals 12 residues. CDR1 is LNHNV, CDR2 YYDKDF, per germline (reference sequence). Trimming cost V 8 bases and J 8 bases; bases outside gene matches: 7. This CDR3 is CATSDRGDGYTF. CDR3 coding DNA: TGTGCCACCTCCGACAGGGGAGACGGCTACACCTTC. The full variable domain, with the rest looked up from reference TRBV15 and TRBJ1-2, is DAMVIQNPRYQVTQFGKPVTLSCSQTLNHNVMYWYQQKSSQAPKLLFHYYDKDFNNEADTPDNFQSRRPNTSFCFLDIRSPGLGDTAMYLCATSDRGDGYTFGSGTRLTVV.

This clone was counted once. J is TRBJ2-5 and V is TRBV6-5; the D is unclear. V lost 6 bases, J lost 2 bases, and 13 bases lay in between. The CDR3 spans 14 residues. From germline, CDR1 is MNHEY and CDR2 SVGAGI. CDR3 DNA sequence: TGTGCCAGCAGGCCGGAGTCGTTACAAGAGACCCAGTACTTC. Translating gives CASRPESLQETQYF.

The chain joins TRBV4-1 to TRBJ2-7, with TRBD2 identical over 8 bases. CDR3 size: 15 residues. The germline CDR1 and CDR2 sequences are MGHRA and YSYEKL. The V gene end was trimmed by 0 bases and the J gene end by 3 bases; junction bases not matched to a gene: 4. This CDR3 reads CASSQERGVGYEQYF. The DNA of the CDR3 is TGCGCCAGCAGCCAAGAGCGGGGGGTAGGCTACGAGCAGTACTTC.

The V and J genes are TRBV2 and TRBJ1-5, with TRBD1 as a possible D gene (6 bases). Trimming removed 4 bases at V and 6 bases at J, with 10 bases between. The CDR3 is made up of 13 amino acids. CDR1 and CDR2 from the germline V gene are SNHLY and FYNNEI. CDR3 nucleotide sequence: TGTGCCAGCAGTGGGGGGCGCGGTCAGCCCCAGCATTTT. It is translated as CASSGGRGQPQHF.